This T cell receptor beta chain is from a study of T cells expressing NK-cell markers. For the study at large: HCMV serostatus: most of the eight sequenced donors positive, one negative. Study conclusions and caveats: Specificity for HCMV among expanded NKG2C+ T cell clones was not established.

Per the germline V gene, CDR1 is KGHDR and CDR2 is SFDVKD. This CDR3 region has 13 residues. For this clonotype: Its antigen is unknown.

TCRdb reanalyzed the 5' RACE reads, giving one entry per CDR3 protein sequence and no DNA. This sample contains 150,000 to 170,000 distinct CDR3 sequences. The genes are TRBV24-1 and TRBJ2-7. The TCR sequence derives from a woman aged 45-65 years in good health. The sample comprised blood T cells: a sorted CD56 or NKG2C T cell subset, CD4+ or CD8+ T cells, or bulk PBMC T cells (not recorded which). CDR3 residues: CATSEGGSYEQYF.